This TCR beta chain was observed in a study of cytomegalovirus exposure and HLA in healthy donors. This clone was found a few times. Researchers ran the PCR with 60 Vbeta and 13 Jbeta primers. Data came from immunoSEQ multiplex PCR; TCRdb stores just in-frame clones and leaves some out. Of roughly 120,000 clones detected, around three quarters appear once; the ten largest clones hold almost 5%. The CDR3 has 21 amino acids. V shed 0 bases and J shed 0 bases, with 21 bases lying between them. Germline assignment: CDR1 LGHNA and CDR2 YNFKEQ. The chain couples TRBV4-2 to TRBJ2-6; TRBD2 might be the D (5 bases). The sequencing input was PBMCs. The receptor comes from a man over 45 in good health and CMV-seropositive. CDR3 coding DNA: TGTGCCAGCAGCCAAGATCAAGCCTCCCAGAATGGGAGCTCTGGGGCCAACGTCCTGACTTTC. Its translation: CASSQDQASQNGSSGANVLTF.